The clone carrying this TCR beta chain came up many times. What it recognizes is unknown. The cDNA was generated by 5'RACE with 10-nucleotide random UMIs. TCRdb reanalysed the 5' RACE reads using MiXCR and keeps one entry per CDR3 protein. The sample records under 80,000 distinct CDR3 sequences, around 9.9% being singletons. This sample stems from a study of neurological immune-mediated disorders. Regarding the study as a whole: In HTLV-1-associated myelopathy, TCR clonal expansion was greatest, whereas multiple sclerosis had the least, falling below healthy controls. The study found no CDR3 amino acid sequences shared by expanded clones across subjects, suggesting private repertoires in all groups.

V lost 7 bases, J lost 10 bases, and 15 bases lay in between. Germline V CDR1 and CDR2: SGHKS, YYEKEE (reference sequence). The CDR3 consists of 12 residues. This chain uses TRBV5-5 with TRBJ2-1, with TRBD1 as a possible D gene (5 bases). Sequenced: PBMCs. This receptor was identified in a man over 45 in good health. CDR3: CASYQGFMEQFF. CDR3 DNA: TGTGCCAGCTACCAGGGTTTCATGGAGCAGTTCTTC.